These 18 T cell receptor beta chains originate from one sample sequenced in a study of cytomegalovirus exposure and HLA in healthy donors. The primer mix had 60 Vbeta and 13 Jbeta primers. Sequenced by immunoSEQ multiplex PCR; TCRdb stores in-frame clones only, minus some. This table has 100,000 to 150,000 clones, roughly 79% appearing once. The sample comprised PBMCs. These receptors were taken from a young woman in good health and CMV-seronegative.

Turning to this clone: No conserved phenylalanine or tryptophan is present at the end of the CDR3, so a read error is the likely explanation. The chain uses TRBV5-1 and TRBJ1-1, with D unresolved. The CDR3 runs 15 residues. V was shortened by 0 bases and J by 1 base, with 10 bases between the two germline ends. The germline gives CDR1 SGHRS, CDR2 YFSETQ. The CDR3 spells CASSLGSGENTEAFV. For the CDR3, the DNA is TGCGCCAGCAGCTTGGGATCAGGCGAGAACACTGAAGCTTTCGTT.

The rearrangement joins TRBV11-2 to TRBJ2-7; D unresolved. Trimming took off 2 bases at V and 4 bases at J, with 9 bases between the two ends. Per germline, CDR1 SGHAT and CDR2 FQNNGV. The CDR3 loop spans 13 amino acids. The CDR3 nucleotides are TGTGCCAGCAGCTTATTACAGTTATACGAGCAGTACTTC. Its protein product is CASSLLQLYEQYF.

V is TRBV30 and J is TRBJ1-4, with 9 bases identical to TRBD1. The J segment lost 7 bases and the V segment lost 3 bases, leaving 3 bases of the junction unmatched. Germline loops: CDR1 GTSNPN, CDR2 SVGIG (reference sequence). The CDR3 is made up of 13 amino acids. The CDR3 spells CAWRGTGSEKLFF. The CDR3 DNA is TGTGCCTGGAGGGGGACAGGGTCTGAAAAACTGTTTTTT.

This chain links TRBV25-1 with TRBJ2-3, with 10 bases that match TRBD2. Germline trimming cut 6 bases from V and 3 bases from J; bases unmatched to any gene: 15. The CDR3 covers 18 residues. Germline CDR1 and CDR2: MGHDK and SYGVNS. CDR3 region: CASSPLLKREGPTDTQYF. The CDR3 DNA reads TGTGCCAGCAGCCCTCTCTTGAAGCGGGAGGGCCCGACAGATACGCAGTATTTT.

The chain employs TRBV7-7 and TRBJ2-7, with 8 bases matching TRBD2. This CDR3 region has 15 residues. CDR1 is SSHAT and CDR2 is FNYEAQ in the germline V gene (reference sequence). V trimming: 5 bases; J trimming: 5 bases; junction bases outside the gene matches: 11. The CDR3 spells CASSRRGSGRHEQYF. CDR3 DNA: TGTGCCAGCAGCCGGCGCGGGAGCGGGAGACACGAGCAGTACTTC.

The chain is built from TRBV4-2 and TRBJ2-2; D perhaps matches TRBD2 (7 bases). The CDR3 extends over 18 amino acids. Trimming stripped 0 bases from V and 4 bases from J, with 18 bases between. Per germline, CDR1 LGHNA and CDR2 YNFKEQ. CDR3 sequence reads: CASSQESSGGIITGELFF. The CDR3 DNA is TGTGCCAGCAGCCAAGAATCCTCGGGGGGCATTATCACCGGGGAGCTGTTTTTT.

The V gene is TRBV29-1, the J gene TRBJ2-7, with D possibly being TRBD1 (6 bases). The V end lost 6 bases, the J end lost 0 bases, and 9 bases lay between the germline ends. Germline assignment: CDR1 SQVTM and CDR2 ANQGSEA. The CDR3 totals 12 residues. CDR3 bases: TGCAGCGTGACAGGTAGCTCCTACGAGCAGTACTTC. It codes for CSVTGSSYEQYF.

Only a few counts were recorded for this clone. V gene TRBV7-9 combines with J gene TRBJ1-2; D unresolved. Trimming removed 8 bases from V and 6 bases from J, with 13 bases in between. There are 12 residues in the CDR3. Germline CDR1 and CDR2: SEHNR and FQNEAQ (reference sequence). The CDR3 is CASSYRDHGYTF. DNA for the CDR3: TGTGCCAGCTCTTACCGAGATCATGGCTACACCTTC.

The gene calls are TRBV5-6 and TRBJ1-2, with TRBD1 matching over 7 bases. Losses at the gene ends were 4 bases for V and 6 bases for J; bases not matched to a gene: 9. The CDR3 sequence is 14 residues long. The germline gives CDR1 SGHDT, CDR2 YYEEEE. CDR3 in amino acids: CASSTPGTAHGYTF. CDR3 nucleotides: TGTGCCAGCAGCACCCCCGGGACAGCCCATGGCTACACCTTC.

The chain combines TRBV5-6 with TRBJ2-5; 10 nucleotides match TRBD2. The V segment lost 1 base and the J segment 4 bases; nucleotides outside the gene matches: 10. The CDR3 spans 17 residues. CDR1 and CDR2 from the germline V gene are SGHDT and YYEEEE. CDR3 protein: CASSLSSGRAIGETQYF. The CDR3 DNA reads as TGTGCCAGCAGCTTGTCGAGCGGGAGGGCCATCGGAGAGACCCAGTACTTC.

V is TRBV19 and J is TRBJ2-7; D may be TRBD1 (6 bases). From germline, CDR1 is LNHDA and CDR2 SQIVND (reference sequence). V dropped 1 base and J dropped 2 bases, with 12 bases sitting between them. The CDR3 has 15 residues. The CDR3: CASSIGVDRAYEQYF. CDR3 nucleotides: TGTGCCAGTAGTATAGGGGTGGACAGAGCCTACGAGCAGTACTTC. Complete variable domain (other parts from reference TRBV19 and TRBJ2-7): DGGITQSPKYLFRKEGQNVTLSCEQNLNHDAMYWYRQDPGQGLRLIYYSQIVNDFQKGDIAEGYSVSREKKESFPLTVTSAQKNPTAFYLCASSIGVDRAYEQYFGPGTRLTVT.

In its sample, this clone was seen a few times. The chain carries TRBV5-8 and TRBJ2-5, with a tentative D call TRBD2 (5 bases). Germline loops: CDR1 SGHTS, CDR2 YDEGEE. This CDR3 has 14 residues. The V end lost 4 bases, the J end lost 5 bases, and 15 bases lay between the germline ends. The CDR3 bases are TGTGCCAGCAGCCCCGGAGAGTGGAGGGAGACCCAGTACTTC. Translating gives CASSPGEWRETQYF.

The chain combines TRBV9 with TRBJ2-7; D possibly corresponds to TRBD1 (6 bases). The CDR3 extends over 15 amino acids. V was shortened by 3 bases and J by 0 bases, with 13 bases between the two germline ends. Germline V gene data show CDR1 as SGDLS and CDR2 as YYNGEE. The CDR3 DNA reads as TGTGCCAGCAGCGCAGGGGTAGGGAGCTCCTACGAGCAGTACTTC. Translation gives CASSAGVGSSYEQYF.

The CDR3 nucleotides are TGTGCCAGCAGCGAAAAAGGGAGGGAGGGACAGGTTAGAGGATTTCAAGAGACCCAGTACTTC. Its translation is CASSEKGREGQVRGFQETQYF. This sequence joins TRBV6-1 and TRBJ2-5; D is perhaps TRBD1 (8 bases). The germline V gene has CDR1 MNHNS and CDR2 SASEGT. Between the trimmed V and J ends, which lost 6 bases and 2 bases, there was a span of 34 bases. This CDR3 is built from 21 residues.

The CDR3 DNA reads TGTGCCAGCAGGGGAGGAGGGAATGGGGCCAACGTCCTGACTTTC. This sequence encodes CASRGGGNGANVLTF. The J gene is TRBJ2-6, the V gene TRBV2, with D possibly TRBD2 on 6 matching bases. Trimming removed 6 bases from V and 3 bases from J, with 12 bases in between. The germline V gene has CDR1 SNHLY and CDR2 FYNNEI. The CDR3 totals 15 residues.

The rearrangement uses TRBV5-6 and TRBJ2-5; TRBD2 aligns across 7 bases. V lost 1 base to trimming and J lost 5 bases; unmatched junction nucleotides: 11. Germline loops: CDR1 SGHDT, CDR2 YYEEEE. The CDR3 loop spans 16 amino acids. CDR3 in amino acids: CASSLSGRAFYETQYF. The CDR3 DNA sequence: TGTGCCAGCAGCTTGAGTGGGAGGGCCTTCTATGAGACCCAGTACTTC. The full variable domain, its missing parts supplied by reference TRBV5-6 and TRBJ2-5, is DAGVTQSPTHLIKTRGQQVTLRCSPKSGHDTVSWYQQALGQGPQFIFQYYEEEERQRGNFPDRFSGHQFPNYSSELNVNALLLGDSALYLCASSLSGRAFYETQYFGPGTRLLVL.

This chain joins TRBV21-1 and TRBJ2-7; the table names TRBD1, a call not compared with the DNA. TRBV21-1 is classified as a pseudogene. CDR3 length: 12 amino acids. The CDR3 DNA sequence: TGTGCCAGCAGCGGGCTCCCCTACGAGCAGTACTTC. This translates into CASSGLPYEQYF.

This clone was observed a handful of times. J is TRBJ1-3 and V is TRBV10-3, with 8 nucleotides matching TRBD1. The CDR3 extends over 19 amino acids. With V trimmed by 6 bases and J by 0 bases, 16 bases remained unmatched. Germline assignment: CDR1 ENHRY and CDR2 SYGVKD. The CDR3 here is CAISTGQGRYLSSGNTIYF. The CDR3 region has the DNA TGTGCCATCAGCACAGGACAGGGTCGCTATTTGAGCTCTGGAAACACCATATATTTT.